A single sample is the source of the 23 T cell receptor beta chains below, sequenced in a study of cytomegalovirus exposure and HLA in healthy donors. PCR employed 60 Vbeta and 13 Jbeta primers. Sequencing used immunoSEQ multiplex PCR; TCRdb keeps in-frame clones, though not all of them. This table holds 100,000 or so clones, just over 75% found once. Sequencing input: PBMCs. Source of these receptors: a man between 35 and 55 years old in good health and CMV-seropositive.

V and J are TRBV30 and TRBJ2-7; D gene ambiguous. Between the trimmed V and J ends, which lost 2 bases and 0 bases, there was a span of 11 bases. The CDR3 is 14 amino acids. In germline, CDR1 is GTSNPN, CDR2 SVGIG (reference sequence). CDR3 sequence (DNA): TGTGCCTGGAGTCCTATCCTGAGCTCCTACGAGCAGTACTTC. As protein: CAWSPILSSYEQYF.

The genes are TRBV7-9 and TRBJ1-2; 7 bases are shared with TRBD1. With V trimmed by 4 bases and J by 2 bases, 4 bases remained unmatched. The CDR3 runs 14 residues. The germline CDR1 and CDR2 sequences are SEHNR and FQNEAQ (reference sequence). The CDR3 is CASSWGQWNYGYTF. CDR3 sequence (DNA): TGTGCCAGCAGCTGGGGACAGTGGAACTATGGCTACACCTTC.

The genes are TRBV28 and TRBJ2-7, with 8 bases fitting TRBD1. CDR1 MDHEN and CDR2 SYDVKM come from the germline V gene. The CDR3 extends over 19 amino acids. The V and J ends lost 4 bases and 3 bases, in that order; junction bases with no gene match: 20. CDR3 bases: TGTGCCAGCAGTTCCATATCCCACCCTGACAGGGGACCGGACTACGAGCAGTACTTC. Its protein product is CASSSISHPDRGPDYEQYF.

J is TRBJ2-3 and V is TRBV5-4; 11 positions agree with TRBD2. Germline CDR1 SGHNT, CDR2 YYREEE (reference sequence). The CDR3 is made up of 14 amino acids. The J segment lost 4 bases and the V segment lost 2 bases, leaving 0 bases of the junction unmatched. DNA of the CDR3: TGTGCCAGCAGCTTTAGCGGGAGGGCAGATACGCAGTATTTT. Translation gives CASSFSGRADTQYF.

The chain couples TRBV7-9 to TRBJ2-1; D unclear. Looked up from germline, CDR1 is SEHNR and CDR2 is FQNEAQ (reference sequence). The ends were cut back, 2 bases at V and 4 bases at J, with 9 bases in the middle. The CDR3 loop spans 14 amino acids. CDR3 coding DNA: TGTGCCAGCAGCTTATCTAGTGGGTACAATGAGCAGTTCTTC. This gives the protein CASSLSSGYNEQFF.

This sequence joins TRBV6-6 and TRBJ1-2; D perhaps matches TRBD1 (6 bases). CDR3 length equals 12 residues. The V end was cut by 6 bases, the J end by 7 bases, with 12 bases between. Germline loops: CDR1 MNHNY, CDR2 SVGAGI (reference sequence). The CDR3: CASSLQGVGYTF. The CDR3 DNA follows: TGTGCCAGCAGCCTACAGGGAGTTGGCTACACCTTC.

This chain joins TRBV29-1 and TRBJ1-1; D ambiguous. V was clipped by 4 bases and J by 6 bases, with 15 bases between them. The CDR3 runs to 13 residues. The germline V gene has CDR1 SQVTM and CDR2 ANQGSEA. The CDR3 nucleotides read TGCAGCGTTGTGTTTGGGCGCGTCTCTGAAGCTTTCTTT. Translating gives CSVVFGRVSEAFF.

The V and J genes are TRBV11-3 and TRBJ2-7; 7 bases fit TRBD2. The germline V gene has CDR1 SGHNT and CDR2 YENEEA. The CDR3 runs 14 residues. Trimming at V came to 3 bases and at J to 0 bases, leaving 2 bases not matched to a gene. The CDR3 sequence is CASSFASGSYEQYF. The CDR3 region has the DNA TGTGCCAGCAGCTTCGCTAGCGGCTCCTACGAGCAGTACTTC.

The chain uses TRBV10-2 and TRBJ2-5; D possibly corresponds to TRBD2 (5 bases). Trimming removed 2 bases from V and 2 bases from J, with 9 bases in between. Germline CDR1 and CDR2: WSHSY and SAAADI. The CDR3 has 14 residues. CDR3 bases: TGCGCCAGCAGTGAGCGGACTCAACAAGAGACCCAGTACTTC. Protein: CASSERTQQETQYF.

CDR3 in DNA: TGTGCCAGCAGCCCGCAACAGGGTGGAAATGAAAAACTGTTTTTT. This sequence encodes CASSPQQGGNEKLFF. The chain has TRBV5-4 and TRBJ1-4; possible D gene TRBD1, 6 bases. The CDR3 loop spans 15 amino acids. Trimming took off 4 bases at V and 5 bases at J, with 15 bases between the two ends. Germline CDR1 and CDR2: SGHNT and YYREEE (reference sequence).

The V and J genes are TRBV7-9 and TRBJ2-5; 9 bases are a match to TRBD2. This CDR3 contains 16 residues. Germline V lookup: CDR1 SEHNR, CDR2 FQNEAQ (reference sequence). With 5 bases clipped from V and 1 base from J, the junction kept 8 bases outside the gene matches. CDR3 sequence (DNA): TGTGCCAGCAGCGATCGACTAGCGGAACTCCAAGAGACCCAGTACTTC. Protein product: CASSDRLAELQETQYF.

Only one count was recorded for this clone. V is TRBV7-2 and J is TRBJ1-2, with TRBD1 as a possible D gene (5 bases). Germline V lookup: CDR1 SGHTA, CDR2 FQGNSA. This CDR3 spans 14 amino acids. V lost 5 bases to trimming and J lost 4 bases, with 14 bases between them. The CDR3 nucleotides read TGTGCCAGCAGCCCTGGGGCCAGTCTCTATGGCTACACCTTC. This gives the protein CASSPGASLYGYTF.

A few counts support this clone. This chain connects TRBV5-1 to TRBJ2-7; perhaps TRBD2 as D (5 bases). V lost 1 base and J 1 base, leaving 9 bases between the germline ends. The CDR3 is 14 amino acids. Germline CDR1 and CDR2: SGHRS and YFSETQ. The CDR3 nucleotides are TGCGCCAGCAGCTTGCGGGGTCCATCCTACGAGCAGTACTTC. Its translation: CASSLRGPSYEQYF.

This chain uses TRBV7-9 with TRBJ1-5; tentative D call: TRBD1 (5 bases). This CDR3 is 13 amino acids long. CDR1 and CDR2 (germline): SEHNR, FQNEAQ (reference sequence). The germline V and J ends were trimmed by 5 bases and 8 bases, with 13 bases remaining between them. CDR3 in DNA: TGTGCCAGCAGCCCACTCGACAGTAAGCCCCAGCATTTT. The encoded protein is CASSPLDSKPQHF. Full variable domain (rest looked up from reference TRBV7-9 and TRBJ1-5): DTGVSQNPRHKITKRGQNVTFRCDPISEHNRLYWYRQTLGQGPEFLTYFQNEAQLEKSRLLSDRFSAERPKGSFSTLEIQRTEQGDSAMYLCASSPLDSKPQHFGDGTRLSIL.

The rearrangement joins TRBV27 to TRBJ2-1; D is perhaps TRBD1 (5 bases). V was clipped by 0 bases and J by 0 bases, with 9 bases between them. Per germline, CDR1 MNHEY and CDR2 SMNVEV (reference sequence). The CDR3 is 16 amino acids. The CDR3 reads CASSLSMGPSYNEQFF. The CDR3 DNA is TGTGCCAGCAGTTTATCGATGGGGCCCTCCTACAATGAGCAGTTCTTC.

V gene TRBV2 combines with J gene TRBJ2-3; TRBD2 aligns across 12 bases. The CDR3 loop spans 16 amino acids. Looked up from germline, CDR1 is SNHLY and CDR2 is FYNNEI. V lost 6 bases and J lost 5; bases outside the gene matches: 9. CDR3 protein: CASRQSLAGGVDTQYF. The CDR3 DNA is TGTGCCAGCAGGCAGTCTCTAGCGGGAGGGGTAGATACGCAGTATTTT.

This clone was counted only a few times. The chain recombines TRBV7-9 with TRBJ1-5; no firm D call. This CDR3 contains 12 residues. V lost 5 bases and J lost 7, with 9 bases in between. Germline V CDR1 and CDR2: SEHNR, FQNEAQ (reference sequence). The CDR3 sequence: CASSIPGQPQHF. The CDR3 region has the DNA TGTGCCAGCAGCATCCCGGGGCAGCCCCAGCATTTT.

The chain uses TRBV19 and TRBJ1-4, with TRBD1 identical over 9 bases. The V gene end was trimmed by 7 bases and the J gene end by 7 bases; junction bases not matched to a gene: 4. From germline, CDR1 is LNHDA and CDR2 SQIVND (reference sequence). This CDR3 is 13 amino acids long. The CDR3 bases are TGTGCCAGTAACAGGGGGCTAGGTGAAAAACTGTTTTTT. This codes for CASNRGLGEKLFF.

The chain carries TRBV6-5 and TRBJ2-2; TRBD1 might be the D (5 bases). Germline V gives CDR1 MNHEY, CDR2 SVGAGI. Trimming cost V 8 bases and J 2 bases, with 12 bases left between them. This CDR3 is 14 amino acids long. In nucleotides, the CDR3 is TGTGCCAGCGAACGACAGAGAAACACCGGGGAGCTGTTTTTT. Encoded protein: CASERQRNTGELFF.

The V and J genes are TRBV29-1 and TRBJ1-4; maybe TRBD1 (5 bases). The length of the CDR3 is 16 residues. V lost 5 bases and J lost 2, with 18 bases in between. Germline V CDR1 and CDR2: SQVTM, ANQGSEA. The CDR3: CSVTGGGESTNEKLFF. DNA of the CDR3: TGCAGCGTTACAGGCGGCGGGGAATCGACTAATGAAAAACTGTTTTTT.

The chain employs TRBV5-4 and TRBJ1-6; D unclear. The CDR3 loop spans 12 amino acids. Per the germline V gene, CDR1 is SGHNT and CDR2 is YYREEE (reference sequence). Trimming stripped 1 base from V and 9 bases from J, with 5 bases between. CDR3 sequence reads: CASSLRGSPLHF. CDR3 bases: TGTGCCAGCAGCTTGAGAGGTTCACCCCTCCACTTT.

The DNA for the CDR3 is TGTGCCAGCAGACCACTAGCGGGGAACACCGGGGAGCTGTTTTTT. Translating it yields CASRPLAGNTGELFF. V usage is TRBV9 and J usage is TRBJ2-2, with 9 nucleotides matching TRBD2. With V trimmed by 5 bases and J by 1 base, 3 bases remained unmatched. This CDR3 has 15 residues. The germline gives CDR1 SGDLS, CDR2 YYNGEE.

The chain combines TRBV11-1 with TRBJ2-3; TRBD1 aligns across 7 bases. The germline CDR1 and CDR2 sequences are SGHAT and FQDESV (reference sequence). The V segment lost 1 base and the J segment 7 bases; nucleotides outside the gene matches: 5. This CDR3 is 14 amino acids long. This CDR3 is CASSLGRQGNTQYF. CDR3 bases: TGTGCCAGCAGCTTAGGGAGACAGGGAAATACGCAGTATTTT.